The clone carrying this TCR beta chain was observed a handful of times. Its antigen is not identified. This CDR3 has 15 residues. V was shortened by 4 bases and J by 3 bases, with 16 bases between the two germline ends. Looked up from germline, CDR1 is SGHRS and CDR2 is YFSETQ. Starting from roughly 0.5 ug of total RNA, TCR beta cDNA was produced with a primer in the constant region. Three nested multiplex PCR rounds of slightly modified ARM-PCR generated TCR beta libraries. Running 10 cycles apiece, the first two PCR rounds relied on TRBV1-TRBV30 forward primers together with a C-beta reverse primer. TCRdb called the multiplex PCR reads again in MiXCR, with one record for every CDR3 protein. The sample carries about 64,000 distinct CDR3 sequences, about 71% recorded once. The sample originates from a study of tumor-infiltrating lymphocytes in primary liver carcinoma. Both RNA and DNA were isolated together from about 21-30 mg of bulk tissue that had not been sorted. The study sampled five separate regions from each tumor.

Findings of the study overall: Representation across all five tumor regions was limited to only about 7-25% of top clones.

This TCR derives from a man aged 35-49 years with primary liver carcinoma and hepatitis B virus infection. V and J are TRBV5-1 and TRBJ1-1; a weak D match, TRBD1 (5 bases). The sample was liver tumor tissue from sampling region 4. Subset here: tumor region T4, right-lateral pole. The CDR3 sequence is CASSPTARVDTEAFF. The CDR3 region has the DNA TGCGCCAGCAGCCCCACGGCCAGGGTGGACACTGAAGCTTTCTTT. The full variable domain, rest sourced from reference TRBV5-1 and TRBJ1-1, is KAGVTQTPRYLIKTRGQQVTLSCSPISGHRSVSWYQQTPGQGLQFLFEYFSETQRNKGNFPGRFSGRQFSNSRSEMNVSTLELGDSALYLCASSPTARVDTEAFFGQGTRLTVV.